The T cell receptor beta chain described here comes from a study of T cells after yellow fever vaccination. Germline CDR1 LGHDT, CDR2 YNNKEL (reference sequence). CDR3 length: 15 residues. Trimming stripped 11 bases from V and 0 bases from J, with 20 bases between. Synthesis of TCR cDNA relied on 5'RACE template switching, which attached a universal primer site and UMIs. One entry per CDR3 protein results from TCRdb running MiXCR on the 5' RACE reads. The sample has about 340,000 distinct CDR3 sequences; 8.7% are singletons. Study results and caveats: A faster peak, day 5 versus 15, was reached by the weaker secondary response. At under 98% for CD4 and 70% to 90% for CD8, most primary-vaccination clones showed up again after the booster.

Note on this clonotype: As yet, its antigen is unknown.

V is TRBV3-1 and J is TRBJ2-7, with D tentatively TRBD1 or TRBD2 (5 bases each). This TCR came from a man between 18 and 35 years old who received the YFV17D yellow fever vaccine. The source was PBMCs, collected on the day of the first yellow fever vaccination. This CDR3 is CASCQGTPSSYEQYF. CDR3 bases: TGTGCCTCCTGCCAAGGGACCCCTAGCTCCTACGAGCAGTACTTC.